This T cell receptor (beta chain) was recorded in a study of early T cells in non-severe SARS-CoV-2 infection. The overall study: Sequencing targeted bulk RNA from unsorted whole blood, leaving chains unpaired.

Regarding the study as a whole: CD4 and private specificities were missed by VDJdb matching, which favored anti-spike CD8 responses.

This clonotype was observed at least ten times. Antigen unknown. Attachment of unique molecular identifiers to individual cDNA molecules was performed. TCRdb re-derived calls from the 5' RACE reads in MiXCR, one entry per CDR3 protein. The sample has fewer than 80,000 distinct CDR3 sequences, more than 3.5% seen once. CDR3 size: 15 residues. Trimming stripped 6 bases from V and 7 bases from J, with 21 bases between. Sequencing used whole blood, obtained at baseline. This receptor was obtained from an adult who was a healthcare worker with PCR-confirmed SARS-CoV-2 infection or an uninfected control (not recorded which). The donor label of this sample is uncertain. The chain recombines TRBV12-3 or TRBV12-4 with TRBJ1-2; no firm D call. CDR3 amino acids: CASSNSRVLLGGYTF. The CDR3 DNA reads as TGTGCCAGCAGCAACAGCCGGGTTCTGCTGGGTGGCTACACCTTC.